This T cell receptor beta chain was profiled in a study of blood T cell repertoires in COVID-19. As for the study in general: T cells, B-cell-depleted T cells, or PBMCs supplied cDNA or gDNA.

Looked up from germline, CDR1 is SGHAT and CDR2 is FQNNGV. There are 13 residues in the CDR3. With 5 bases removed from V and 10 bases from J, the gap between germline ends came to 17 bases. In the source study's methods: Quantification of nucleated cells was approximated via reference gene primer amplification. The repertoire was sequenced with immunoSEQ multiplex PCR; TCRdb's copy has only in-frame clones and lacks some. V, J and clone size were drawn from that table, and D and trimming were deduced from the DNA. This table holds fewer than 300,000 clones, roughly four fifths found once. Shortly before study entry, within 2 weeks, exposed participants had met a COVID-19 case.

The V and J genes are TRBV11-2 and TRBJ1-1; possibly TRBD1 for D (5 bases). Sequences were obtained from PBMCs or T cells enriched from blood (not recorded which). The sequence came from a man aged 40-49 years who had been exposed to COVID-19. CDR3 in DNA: TGTGCCAGCAGCCTTAACGGTCAGGGCGTAGCTTTCTTT. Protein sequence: CASSLNGQGVAFF.